The rows below give T cell receptor beta chains drawn from one sample of a study of shared clonotypes between healthy human individuals. The table came from immunoSEQ multiplex PCR; TCRdb's copy has only in-frame clones and leaves some out. The sample has millions of clones; about 95% are singletons. The specimen was naive CD4+ T cells sorted from blood. The receptors were gathered from a man between 18 and 35 years old in good health. CDR3s include the opening cysteine and the closing phenylalanine or tryptophan. The D gene is left open where the match is weak. Clone sizes are given selectively: once, few, many, or a class where the clone is expanded.

j_gene,d_gene,v_gene,abundance,CDR3nt,CDR3aa
TRBJ1-3,TRBD1,TRBV5-5,many,TGTGCCAGCAGCTTTTCGACAGGGGGAAACACCATATATTTT,CASSFSTGGNTIYF
TRBJ2-3,.,TRBV6-5,once,TGTGCCAGCAGTTACTCGGAGGCGCGCACAGATACGCAGTATTTT,CASSYSEARTDTQYF
TRBJ2-2,.,TRBV5-4,.,TGTGCCAGCAGGTTTGACGTCGGGAGCGGCACCGGGGAGCTGTTTTTT,CASRFDVGSGTGELFF
TRBJ2-7,.,TRBV20-1,.,TGCAGTGCTAGAGAGCCCTACGAGCAGTACTTC,CSAREPYEQYF
TRBJ2-1,TRBD1,TRBV5-8,.,TGTGCCAGCAGCTTGGGACAGGGGTCCTACAATGAGCAGTTCTTC,CASSLGQGSYNEQFF
TRBJ1-1,.,TRBV6-5,.,TGTGCCAGCAGGAGAATGAACACTGAAGCTTTCTTT,CASRRMNTEAFF
TRBJ1-1,TRBD1,TRBV5-6,.,TGTGCCAGCAGCTTCCGACAGGGGGTTTTTTCTGAAGCTTTCTTT,CASSFRQGVFSEAFF
TRBJ1-2,TRBD1,TRBV19,.,TGTGCCAGTAGTATAGACGACAGGGGAGGAGGCTACACCTTC,CASSIDDRGGGYTF
TRBJ1-5,TRBD1,TRBV2,.,TGTGCCAGCAGTGAAGCTACAGGGGGGTTCGGACAGCCCCAGCATTTT,CASSEATGGFGQPQHF
TRBJ2-3,.,TRBV18,.,TGTGCCAGCTCACCATGGGGTCCGGGGGCGAAGTCAGATACGCAGTATTTT,CASSPWGPGAKSDTQYF
TRBJ2-1,TRBD1,TRBV25-1,.,TGTGCCAGCAGTACTCCAGGGGGTGCCTACAATGAGCAGTTCTTC,CASSTPGGAYNEQFF
TRBJ2-1,.,TRBV7-2,.,TGTGCCAGCAGCTCGCAAATTACTAACAATGAGCAGTTCTTC,CASSSQITNNEQFF
TRBJ1-5,.,TRBV12-5,.,TGTGCTAGTGGGGACAGCATGAATCAGCCCCAGCATTTT,CASGDSMNQPQHF
TRBJ1-2,TRBD1,TRBV7-9,.,TGTGCCAGCAGCACCGGGACAGGGAGCGGCTACACCTTC,CASSTGTGSGYTF
TRBJ1-6,TRBD1,TRBV7-9,.,TGTGCCAGCAGCCGGGAGACAGGGCCGAGCTCCTATAATTCACCCCTCCACTTT,CASSRETGPSSYNSPLHF